The present entry profiles one T cell receptor beta chain with its context. This entry belongs to a study of blood T cell repertoires in COVID-19. Study background: The cDNA or gDNA used as material had been derived from T cells, B-cell-depleted T cells, or PBMCs.

The CDR3 sequence is 14 residues long. Looked up from germline, CDR1 is ENHRY and CDR2 is SYGVKD. V lost 0 bases and J lost 2, with 8 bases in between. As handled by the study authors: Nucleated cell counts were estimated from reference gene primer amplification. Produced via immunoSEQ multiplex PCR; TCRdb's table is partial and in-frame only. The D gene and trimming were derived from the DNA, and the V and J assignments and clone size from that table. The sample holds 75,000 to 95,000 clones; 80% to 85% are singletons and the top ten take roughly 6.2%. V usage is TRBV10-3 and J usage is TRBJ2-7, with unresolved D. Specimen: peripheral blood. This receptor was obtained from a man in his sixties with acute or convalescent COVID-19. CDR3 in DNA: TGTGCCATCAGTGAGTCGGGCCAGCCCTACGAGCAGTACTTC. Protein sequence: CAISESGQPYEQYF.